Below, one T cell receptor beta chain is given with its context. Its antigen is unknown. Profiling relied on immunoSEQ multiplex PCR, and the TCRdb table lists in-frame clones only, not all of them. This table holds some 15,000 clones, roughly 74% found once. Germline CDR1 and CDR2: SGHAT and FQNNGV. The CDR3 spans 14 residues. Trimming removed 0 bases from V and 4 bases from J, with 10 bases in between. The data derive from a study of CD4 T cells in relation to SARS-CoV-2 and coronaviruses. Study information: PBMCs were cultured with antigen for less than twelve days before TCR beta sequencing.

Study-wide findings and caveats: Monoreactive clones expanded significantly more to SARS-CoV-2 than crossreactive clones did.

Unexposed donor CD4+ T cells date from about 2011-2019, before the COVID-19 pandemic. The cells were cultured for about ten days before CD4+ T cells were isolated. Unexposed-donor CD4+ T cells were probed with SARS-CoV-2 S/N and four cold-coronavirus spikes, cells permitting. This rearrangement joins TRBV11-2 to TRBJ2-7, with D uncertain. The clonotype originates from a human donor in good health. Sequencing input: CD4+ T cells from PBMCs, cultured in vitro. The CDR3 loop reads CASSLDWRGYEQYF. CDR3 DNA: TGTGCCAGCAGCTTAGATTGGCGAGGATACGAGCAGTACTTC.